The rows below give T cell receptor beta chains drawn from one sample of a study of T cell changes during pregnancy in multiple sclerosis. Assay used: immunoSEQ multiplex PCR; TCRdb lists only in-frame clones, some missing. Of some 70,000 clones detected, just over 90% appear once; the ten largest clones hold roughly 2%. Sample: peripheral blood, taken in the second trimester of pregnancy. The receptors stem from a female donor in good health, enrolled as a control in a pregnancy study. Both conserved end residues are part of each CDR3. The D gene is left open where the match is weak. Rows give clone size only sometimes, using once, few, many, or a class for an expanded clone.

v_call	clone_size	j_call	d_call	cdr3_nt	cdr3_aa
TRBV10-3	once	TRBJ1-2	TRBD1	TGTGCCATCATGGCCGACAGGGATGGCTACACCTTC	CAIMADRDGYTF
TRBV18	.	TRBJ2-7	.	TGTGCCAGCTCCCTCAGCAGGGGTTACGAGCAGTACTTC	CASSLSRGYEQYF
TRBV25-1	.	TRBJ1-1	.	TGTGCCAGCAGTCTAGGGAACACTGAAGCTTTCTTT	CASSLGNTEAFF
TRBV28	.	TRBJ2-7	TRBD1	TGTGCCAGCATCGACAGGGCCCACGAGCAGTACTTC	CASIDRAHEQYF
TRBV7-2	.	TRBJ2-5	.	TGTGCCAGCAGCTCCCAGACTACAGCGAAAGAGACCCAGTACTTC	CASSSQTTAKETQYF
TRBV10-3	.	TRBJ1-4	TRBD1	TGTGCCATCAGTCAACAGGGGGCTGATGAAAAACTGTTTTTT	CAISQQGADEKLFF
TRBV7-2	.	TRBJ2-1	.	TGTGCCAGCAGCTTGGGACATGGCAATGAGCAGTTCTTC	CASSLGHGNEQFF
TRBV4-2	.	TRBJ2-1	TRBD2	TGTGCCAGCAGCCCCCTGGACGGGGGGGCATACAATGAGCAGTTCTTC	CASSPLDGGAYNEQFF
TRBV4-1	once	TRBJ1-4	.	TGCGCCAGCAGCCCGGGGGGCAACAATGAAAAACTGTTTTTT	CASSPGGNNEKLFF
TRBV2	.	TRBJ1-4	.	TGTGCCAGCACCCAAGCGGGGGGCCCCAATGAAAAACTGTTTTTT	CASTQAGGPNEKLFF
TRBV28	.	TRBJ2-1	.	TGTGCCAGCAGTCGGACAGCCTCAGGCAATGAGCAGTTCTTC	CASSRTASGNEQFF
TRBV6-5	.	TRBJ1-2	TRBD1	TGTGCCAGCAGCCACCAGGACAGGGCGGGAGGCTACACCTTC	CASSHQDRAGGYTF
TRBV18	.	TRBJ2-7	TRBD2	TGTGCCAGCTCACCACGGGGCACTAGCGGGGGGACGTACGAGCAGTACTTC	CASSPRGTSGGTYEQYF
TRBV15	.	TRBJ2-3	.	TGTGCCACCAGCAGAGATCCTCGAACCGGTACGCAGTATTTT	CATSRDPRTGTQYF
TRBV19	.	TRBJ2-4	.	TGTGCCAGTAGTGACTGGAACATTCAGTACTTC	CASSDWNIQYF
TRBV7-3	.	TRBJ2-3	TRBD2	TGTGCCAGCAGCTCCTCATCCGGGACTAGCGGGGCCATCACAGATACGCAGTATTTT	CASSSSSGTSGAITDTQYF
TRBV6-5	.	TRBJ1-4	.	TGTGCCAGCAGCCCTTTGGGGGGAGAAAAACTGTTTTTT	CASSPLGGEKLFF
TRBV4-2	.	TRBJ2-3	.	TGTGCCAGCAGCCAAGTGACAGGCACAGATACGCAGTATTTT	CASSQVTGTDTQYF
TRBV6-6	.	TRBJ2-1	TRBD2	TGTGCCAGCTGCTCGGGGCCCGGGGGGAATGAGCAGTTCTTC	CASCSGPGGNEQFF
TRBV30	.	TRBJ2-6	.	TGTGCCTGGAGTCCCGACTTGACTGGGGCCAACGTCCTGACTTTC	CAWSPDLTGANVLTF
TRBV9	.	TRBJ2-1	TRBD2	TGTGCCAGCAGCGTACTAGCGGGGGGGCAGTATGAGCAGTTCTTC	CASSVLAGGQYEQFF
TRBV10-3	.	TRBJ1-1	.	TGTGCCATCAGTGACGGATTAGAGGTGGCAAACACTGAAGCTTTCTTT	CAISDGLEVANTEAFF
TRBV15	once	TRBJ1-5	.	TGTGCCACCAGCAGAGATCGCAGGGGCGCGGGGGCTCAGCCCCAGCATTTT	CATSRDRRGAGAQPQHF
TRBV5-4	.	TRBJ2-5	TRBD1	TGTGCCAGCAGCTTGGAGGGACAGGGGAAAGGAGAGACCCAGTACTTC	CASSLEGQGKGETQYF
TRBV30	.	TRBJ1-2	TRBD1	TGTGCCTGGAGTGTAGGGACAGTTTATGGCTACACCTTC	CAWSVGTVYGYTF
TRBV29-1	.	TRBJ2-7	.	TGCAGCGTTGAAACAGGTTCCTACGAGCAGTACTTC	CSVETGSYEQYF
TRBV27	.	TRBJ2-7	.	TGTGCCAGCAGTTCTCTCTCCTCCGAGCAGTACTTC	CASSSLSSEQYF
TRBV27	.	TRBJ2-1	TRBD2	TGTGCCAGCAGTATGCGGACTAGCGGGGGTGAGCAGTTCTTC	CASSMRTSGGEQFF
TRBV20-1	.	TRBJ1-1	.	TGCAGTGTCCAGGGCTACACTGAAGCTTTCTTT	CSVQGYTEAFF
TRBV27	.	TRBJ1-6	.	TGTGCCAGCAGTTCGGGTAGCTCCTATAATTCACCCCTCCACTTT	CASSSGSSYNSPLHF
TRBV5-1	.	TRBJ2-3	.	TGCGCCAGCAGCTTTGTCCGGGGTCACACAGATACGCAGTATTTT	CASSFVRGHTDTQYF
TRBV10-1	.	TRBJ1-5	.	TGCGCCAGCAGAAAGGGGAGGGAGGCACGTGATCAGCCCCAGCATTTT	CASRKGREARDQPQHF
TRBV7-9	.	TRBJ1-4	.	TGTGCCAGCAGCGTCGACATGGCCACTAATGAAAAACTGTTTTTT	CASSVDMATNEKLFF
TRBV7-9	.	TRBJ2-5	TRBD2	TGTGCCAGCAGCTTAGGGGGGAGGGGAGGATCCAAAGAGACCCAGTACTTC	CASSLGGRGGSKETQYF
TRBV4-3	.	TRBJ2-1	.	TGCGCCAGCAGCCCCGGGAATACCTACAATGAGCAGTTCTTC	CASSPGNTYNEQFF
TRBV2	.	TRBJ1-1	.	TGTGCCAGCAGCTTAGCCAAGCTAGGCACTGAAGCTTTCTTT	CASSLAKLGTEAFF
TRBV6-5	.	TRBJ2-7	TRBD1	TGTGCCAGCAGTTTGCTGGACAGGGGCTACGAGCAGTACTTC	CASSLLDRGYEQYF
TRBV7-8	.	TRBJ1-1	.	TGTGCCAGCAGCTTGAGGGGGGGCGATCTGAACACTGAAGCTTTCTTT	CASSLRGGDLNTEAFF
TRBV28	.	TRBJ2-7	.	TGTGCCAGCAGTTCAAGCCGCGAGCAGTACTTC	CASSSSREQYF
TRBV6-1	.	TRBJ2-1	TRBD1	TGTGCCAGCAGTTTTAGGACAGGGGGGTTCTTC	CASSFRTGGFF
TRBV7-9	.	TRBJ2-4	.	TGTGCCAGCAGCTTAGGGGGTAGGGGCGAGAACATTCAGTACTTC	CASSLGGRGENIQYF